This TCR beta chain was found in a study of radiation and T cells in renal cell carcinoma. Assay used: immunoSEQ multiplex PCR; TCRdb lists only in-frame clones, some missing. Of some 75,000 clones in the sample, over 80% were seen once. The CDR3 is 15 residues long. V lost 1 base, J lost 4 bases, and 1 base stayed unmatched. Germline V lookup: CDR1 LNHDA, CDR2 SQIVND (reference sequence). Time point described: blood 2 weeks post-SBRT. Treatment specified: 15 Gy SBRT to primary tumor, nephrectomy 4 weeks later. J is TRBJ2-1 and V is TRBV19; 10 nucleotides match TRBD2. The sequence was obtained from a man between 60 and 70 years old with renal cell carcinoma. Sequenced here: blood, sampled from a patient whose treatment included radiotherapy and nephrectomy. As DNA, the CDR3 is TGTGCCAGTAGTATAGGGACTAGCGGTTACAATGAGCAGTTCTTC. Protein sequence: CASSIGTSGYNEQFF.